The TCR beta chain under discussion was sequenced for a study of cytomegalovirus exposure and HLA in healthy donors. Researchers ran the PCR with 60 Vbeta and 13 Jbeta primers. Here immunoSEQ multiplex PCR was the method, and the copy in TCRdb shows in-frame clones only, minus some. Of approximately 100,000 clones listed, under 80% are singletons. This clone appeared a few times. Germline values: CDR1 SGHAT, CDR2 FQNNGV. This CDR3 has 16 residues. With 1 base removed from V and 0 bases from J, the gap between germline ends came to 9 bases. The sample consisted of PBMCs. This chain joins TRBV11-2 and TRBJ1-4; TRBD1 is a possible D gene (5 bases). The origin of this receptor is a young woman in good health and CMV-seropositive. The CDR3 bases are TGTGCCAGCAGCTTAGCCGCGACAGCAACTAATGAAAAACTGTTTTTT. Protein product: CASSLAATATNEKLFF. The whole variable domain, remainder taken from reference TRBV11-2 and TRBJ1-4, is EAGVAQSPRYKIIEKRQSVAFWCNPISGHATLYWYQQILGQGPKLLIQFQNNGVVDDSQLPKDRFSAERLKGVDSTLKIQPAKLEDSAVYLCASSLAATATNEKLFFGSGTQLSVL.